This T cell receptor (beta chain) appears in the sequencing data of a study of shared clonotypes between healthy human individuals. Data came from immunoSEQ multiplex PCR; TCRdb stores just in-frame clones and leaves some out. Altogether about 580,000 clones are present, roughly 98% being singletons, with the ten largest covering 0.25% to 0.35%. Cells designated naive CD8 were CD45RO-negative and were positively selected for CCR7, with terminally differentiated effector memory CD45RA+ cells excluded. This CDR3 contains 16 residues. V gave up 3 bases and J gave up 0 bases, with 14 bases separating them. Germline V gene sequence: CDR1 SGDLS, CDR2 YYNGEE.

This receptor was taken from a young man in good health. Sequenced sample: naive CD8+ T cells sorted from blood. The rearrangement uses TRBV9 and TRBJ2-3, with a possible D match to TRBD2 (5 bases). The CDR3 DNA sequence: TGTGCCAGCAGCGAAGGAGGAGGCGTTAGCACAGATACGCAGTATTTT. Translation: CASSEGGGVSTDTQYF.